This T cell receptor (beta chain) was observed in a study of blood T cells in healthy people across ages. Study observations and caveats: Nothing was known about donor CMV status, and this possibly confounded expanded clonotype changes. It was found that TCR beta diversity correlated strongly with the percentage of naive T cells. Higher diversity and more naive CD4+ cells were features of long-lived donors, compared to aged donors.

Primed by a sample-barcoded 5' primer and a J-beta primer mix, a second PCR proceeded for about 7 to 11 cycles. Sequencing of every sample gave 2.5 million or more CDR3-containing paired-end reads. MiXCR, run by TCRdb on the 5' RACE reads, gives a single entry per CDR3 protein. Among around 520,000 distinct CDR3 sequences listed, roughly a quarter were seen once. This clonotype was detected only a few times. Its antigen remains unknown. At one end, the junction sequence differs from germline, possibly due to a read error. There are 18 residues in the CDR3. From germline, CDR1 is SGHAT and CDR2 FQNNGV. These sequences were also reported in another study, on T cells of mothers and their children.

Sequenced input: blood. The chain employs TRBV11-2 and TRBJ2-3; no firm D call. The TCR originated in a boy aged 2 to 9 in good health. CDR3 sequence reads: CVSSLGFLRQGGTDTQYF. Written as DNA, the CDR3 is TGTGTCAGCAGCTTAGGGTTCTTGCGACAAGGTGGCACAGATACGCAGTATTTT.